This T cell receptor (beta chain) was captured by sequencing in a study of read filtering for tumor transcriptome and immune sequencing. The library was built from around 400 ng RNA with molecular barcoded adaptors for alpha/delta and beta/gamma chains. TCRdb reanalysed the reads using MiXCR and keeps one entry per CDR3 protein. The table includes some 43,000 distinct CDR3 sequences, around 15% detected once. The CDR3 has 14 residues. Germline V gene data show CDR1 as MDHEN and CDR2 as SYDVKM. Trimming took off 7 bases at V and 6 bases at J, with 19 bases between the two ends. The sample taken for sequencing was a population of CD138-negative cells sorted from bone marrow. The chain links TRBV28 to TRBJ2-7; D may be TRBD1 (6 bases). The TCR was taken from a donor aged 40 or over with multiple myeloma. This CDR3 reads CASTTTGTRLEQYF. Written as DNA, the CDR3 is TGTGCCAGCACCACAACAGGGACCAGGCTCGAGCAGTACTTC.